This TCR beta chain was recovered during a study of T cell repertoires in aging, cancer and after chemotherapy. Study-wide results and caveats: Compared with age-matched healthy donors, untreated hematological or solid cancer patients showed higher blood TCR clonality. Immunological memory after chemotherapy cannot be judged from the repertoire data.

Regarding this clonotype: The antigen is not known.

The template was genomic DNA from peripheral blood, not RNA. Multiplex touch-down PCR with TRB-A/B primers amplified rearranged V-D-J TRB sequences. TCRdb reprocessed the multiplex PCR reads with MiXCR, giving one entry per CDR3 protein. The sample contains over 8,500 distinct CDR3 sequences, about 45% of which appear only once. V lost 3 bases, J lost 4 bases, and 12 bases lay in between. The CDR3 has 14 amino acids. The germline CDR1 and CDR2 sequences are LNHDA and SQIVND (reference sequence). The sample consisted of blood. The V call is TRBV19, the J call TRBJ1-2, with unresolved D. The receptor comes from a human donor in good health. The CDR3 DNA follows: TGTGCCAGTAGTATCTCACCGAACAGCTATGGCTACACCTTC. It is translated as CASSISPNSYGYTF.